Listed below are T cell receptor beta chains from one sample, sequenced in a study of CD8+CD57+ T cells in acquired aplastic anemia. TCRdb processed the reads anew with MiXCR; each CDR3 protein has one entry. Here the sample spans just over 400,000 distinct CDR3 sequences, about 70% being singletons. Sequences were obtained from sorted CD4+, CD8+, or CD8+CD57+ T cells (not recorded which) from PBMCs. The receptors derive from a human donor in good health, serving as a control. CDR3s include the opening cysteine and the closing phenylalanine or tryptophan. The D gene is left open where the match is weak. Clone size, where shown, is once, few, many, or a class for clones that have expanded.

d_gene	v_gene	j_gene	abundance	CDR3nt	CDR3aa
NA	TRBV3-1	TRBJ1-2	many	TGTGCCAGCAGCCAAGAGGCAGGGCAGGCCACCTTC	CASSQEAGQATF
TRBD1	TRBV19	TRBJ1-5	NA	TGTGCCAGTAGTATGGGGGACAGGTTGTGGTTCCAGCATTTT	CASSMGDRLWFQHF
NA	TRBV7-2	TRBJ1-6	NA	TGTGCCAGCAGCCTGATCTATAATTCGCCCCTCCACTTT	CASSLIYNSPLHF
TRBD1	TRBV9	TRBJ1-6	NA	TGTGCCAGCAGCGTGGGTGGACAGGCTAATTCGTCCCTCCACTTT	CASSVGGQANSSLHF
TRBD1	TRBV6-5	TRBJ1-3	NA	TGTGCCAGCAGTGACAGGGCTACTGGAAACACCATATATTTT	CASSDRATGNTIYF
NA	TRBV5-1	TRBJ1-2	NA	TGCGCCAGCAGCTTAGTCACCGACAATGAGAGTGGCTACACCTTC	CASSLVTDNESGYTF
NA	TRBV7-9	TRBJ2-3	NA	TGTGCCAGCAGCTGGAGGGGGACGCAGTATTTT	CASSWRGTQYF
NA	TRBV5-1	TRBJ1-6	NA	TGTGCCAGCAGCGTGGATCGGTGTAGCAACCACTTT	CASSVDRCSNHF
TRBD1	TRBV10-1	TRBJ2-1	NA	TGCGCCAGCAGTGTATTGCAGGGGGTAGACAACGAGCAGTTCTTC	CASSVLQGVDNEQFF
NA	TRBV20-1	TRBJ1-3	NA	TGCAGTGCCACCCCGGGGGGAAATTCACCCATATATTTT	CSATPGGNSPIYF
TRBD1	TRBV6-5	TRBJ2-7	many	TGTGCCAGCAGTTACCCGGGACAGGGGGCAAGCGAGCAGTACTTC	CASSYPGQGASEQYF
TRBD2	TRBV25-1	TRBJ2-3	NA	TGTGCCAGCAGTGAGAGGTTTGGGAGGGAGGGCCCGATAGATACGCAGTATTTT	CASSERFGREGPIDTQYF
NA	TRBV20-1	TRBJ2-3	NA	TGCAGTGCTAGCAGGGACTGGAGGAATCCGCAGTATTTT	CSASRDWRNPQYF
NA	TRBV25-1	TRBJ1-3	once	NA	CASSPLVASGNTKYF
TRBD1	TRBV6-5	TRBJ1-2	many	TGTGCCAGCAGTTACTCGCGACAGGGGGCGGAGGGCTACACCTTC	CASSYSRQGAEGYTF
NA	TRBV10-1	TRBJ2-7	NA	TGTGCCAGCAGTTCCGGGACGCGGCGCTGCGGGCAGTACTTT	CASSSGTRRCGQYF
TRBD1	TRBV19	TRBJ1-5	few	TGTGCCACCTCGACAGGGGACGATCAGCCCCAGCATTTT	CATSTGDDQPQHF
NA	TRBV5-1	TRBJ2-7	NA	TGCGCCAGCAGCGTGGCACGGCTGGGGGCCGGCGAGCAGTACTTC	CASSVARLGAGEQYF
TRBD1	TRBV7-8	TRBJ1-6	NA	TGTGCCAGCAGCCCGCGGACAGGGGCCGGCCAAGAGACCCTCCACTTT	CASSPRTGAGQETLHF
NA	TRBV7-6	TRBJ1-3	many	TGTGCCAGCAGCTTAGAAGTGACGGGCTCTGGAAACACCATATATTTT	CASSLEVTGSGNTIYF
TRBD2	TRBV9	TRBJ2-5	once	TGTGCCAGCAGAGCAACTAGCGGGGGGTACCAATTGACCCAGTACTTC	CASRATSGGYQLTQYF
NA	TRBV5-1	TRBJ1-2	many	TGCGCCAGCAGCACCGGGACACGGGGGGATGAGGGCTACACCTTC	CASSTGTRGDEGYTF
TRBD2	TRBV20-1	TRBJ2-5	NA	TGCAGTGCTAGCCTGGGACTAGCGGGAGTGATGGGGGAGACCCAGTACTTC	CSASLGLAGVMGETQYF
NA	TRBV9	TRBJ1-1	once	TGTGCCAGCAGCTTAGTTAGAGTGGAAGCCTACGAGGCTTTCTTT	CASSLVRVEAYEAFF
NA	TRBV9	TRBJ1-6	few	TGTGCCAGCAGCGATGAGATAAATTCACCCCTCCACTACTTT	CASSDEINSPLHYF
NA	TRBV7-8	TRBJ2-7	NA	TGTGCCAGCAGCTTAGAGAGGCGACCCCAAGAGCAGTACTTC	CASSLERRPQEQYF
NA	TRBV7-6	TRBJ1-2	NA	TGTGCCAGCAGGGAAGCAGGGCAGCAGGCACCTCGCCACACCTTC	CASREAGQQAPRHTF
NA	TRBV11-3	TRBJ1-1	NA	TGCGCCAGCAGCATAACCACGGACACTGAAGCTTTCTTT	CASSITTDTEAFF
NA	TRBV9	TRBJ1-1	NA	TGTGCCAGCAGCGCCACAGTGAACACTGAAGCTTTCTCTTTCTTT	CASSATVNTEAFSFF
NA	TRBV10-3	TRBJ1-4	NA	TGTGCCATCAGTGAAACGGAGGGTGAAAAACTGTTTTTT	CAISETEGEKLFF
NA	TRBV7-6	TRBJ2-7	NA	TGTGCCAGCAGCTTTGTCCCTCGAGGGACGTCCTACGAGCAGTACTTC	CASSFVPRGTSYEQYF
NA	TRBV20-1	TRBJ1-1	many	TGCAGTGCTAGACTGGACAAGAACACTGAAGCTTTCTTT	CSARLDKNTEAFF
TRBD1	TRBV7-2	TRBJ1-5	NA	TGTGCCAGCAGCTCCCAGGGGGAAGGAAAGCCCAAATATTTT	CASSSQGEGKPKYF
TRBD1	TRBV4-1	TRBJ2-7	few	TGCGCCAGCAGCCAAGAAAGGACAGGGTTCGACGAGCAGTACTTC	CASSQERTGFDEQYF
NA	TRBV11-1	TRBJ2-5	NA	TGTGCCAGCAGTCCCTCACGAGGGACCCAGTACTTC	CASSPSRGTQYF
NA	TRBV7-8	TRBJ1-2	NA	TGTGCCAGCAGCGCCCAGGGGATTGCGACCCAGTACTTCTACACCTTC	CASSAQGIATQYFYTF
NA	TRBV11-2	TRBJ1-3	NA	TGTGCCAGCAGCTTAGGATCGGTGGGGGCCGCTGGAAACACCATATATTTT	CASSLGSVGAAGNTIYF
NA	TRBV12-3/TRBV12-4	TRBJ1-2	NA	TGTGCCAGCAGTAAAGTCATCGATGGCTACACCTTC	CASSKVIDGYTF
TRBD2	TRBV12-3/TRBV12-4	TRBJ2-7	NA	TGTGCCAGCAGTTTGGGGACTAGCGGGACGTCCGAGCAGTACTTC	CASSLGTSGTSEQYF
NA	TRBV5-5	TRBJ1-1	many	TGTGCCAGCAGCTTCGCGGAGAACACTGAAGCTTTCTTT	CASSFAENTEAFF
TRBD2	TRBV4-3	TRBJ2-7	many	TGCGCCAGCAGCCAGCTAGCGGGGGGTTACTACGAGCAGTACTTC	CASSQLAGGYYEQYF
TRBD1	TRBV5-1	TRBJ1-1	NA	TGCGCCAGCAGCAACAGGGGCCAAGGGACTGAAGCTTTCTTT	CASSNRGQGTEAFF
NA	TRBV12-3/TRBV12-4	TRBJ2-2	many	TGTGCCAGCAAAAGGGGGGGATACACCGGGGAGCTGTTTTTT	CASKRGGYTGELFF
NA	TRBV5-1	TRBJ1-1	NA	TGCGCCAGCAGCTTGGAGGCTGCCTATAGTGAAGCTTTCTTT	CASSLEAAYSEAFF
NA	TRBV19	TRBJ1-2	medium-sized	TGTGCCAGTACCTCCTATCCGCTTGGCTACACCTTC	CASTSYPLGYTF
NA	TRBV4-1	TRBJ1-2	once	TGCGCCAGCAGCTGGGGGAGGGCCCGTAATAACTATGGCTACACCTTC	CASSWGRARNNYGYTF
NA	TRBV6-2/TRBV6-3	TRBJ2-7	many	TGTGCCAGCTACGACGGGGATACACACTACGAGCAGTACTTC	CASYDGDTHYEQYF